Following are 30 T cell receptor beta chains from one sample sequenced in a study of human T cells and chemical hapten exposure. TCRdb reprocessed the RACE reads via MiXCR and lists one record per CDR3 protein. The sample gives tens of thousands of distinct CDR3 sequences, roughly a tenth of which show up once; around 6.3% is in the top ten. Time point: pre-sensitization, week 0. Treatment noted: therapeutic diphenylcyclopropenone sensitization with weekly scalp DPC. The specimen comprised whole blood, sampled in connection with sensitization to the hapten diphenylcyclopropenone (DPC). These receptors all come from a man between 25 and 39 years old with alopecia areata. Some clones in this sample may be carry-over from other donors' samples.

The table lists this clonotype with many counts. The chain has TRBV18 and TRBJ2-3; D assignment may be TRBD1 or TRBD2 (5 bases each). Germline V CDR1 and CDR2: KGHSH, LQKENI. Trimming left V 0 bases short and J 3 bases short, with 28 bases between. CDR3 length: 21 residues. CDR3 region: CASSPPRRSWGTEQDTDTQYF. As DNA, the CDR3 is TGTGCCAGCTCACCACCGCGCAGGTCCTGGGGGACGGAACAGGATACAGATACGCAGTATTTT.

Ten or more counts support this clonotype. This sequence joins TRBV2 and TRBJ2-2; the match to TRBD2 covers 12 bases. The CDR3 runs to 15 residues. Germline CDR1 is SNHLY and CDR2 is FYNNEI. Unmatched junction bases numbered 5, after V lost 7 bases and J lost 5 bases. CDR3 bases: TGTGCCAGCAACCCGGGACTAGCGGGTACCGGGGAGCTGTTTTTT. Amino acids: CASNPGLAGTGELFF.

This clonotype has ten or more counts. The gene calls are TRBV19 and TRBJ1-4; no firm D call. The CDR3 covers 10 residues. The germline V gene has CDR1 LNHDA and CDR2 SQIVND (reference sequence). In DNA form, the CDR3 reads TGTGCTGCAGGTGTTGAAAAACTGTTTTTT. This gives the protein CAAGVEKLFF.

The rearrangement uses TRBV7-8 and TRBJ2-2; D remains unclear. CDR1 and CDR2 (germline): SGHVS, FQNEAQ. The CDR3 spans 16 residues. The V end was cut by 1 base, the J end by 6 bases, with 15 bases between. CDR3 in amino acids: CASSLVGDSIAGELFF. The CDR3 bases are TGTGCCAGCAGCTTAGTTGGGGATTCGATCGCCGGGGAGCTGTTTTTT.

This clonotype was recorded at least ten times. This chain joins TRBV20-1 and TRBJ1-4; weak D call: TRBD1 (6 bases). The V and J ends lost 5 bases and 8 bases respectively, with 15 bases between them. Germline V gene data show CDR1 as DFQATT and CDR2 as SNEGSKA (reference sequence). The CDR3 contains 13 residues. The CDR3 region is CSASAGGGEKLFF. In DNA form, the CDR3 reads TGCAGTGCTTCGGCGGGGGGCGGAGAAAAACTGTTTTTT.

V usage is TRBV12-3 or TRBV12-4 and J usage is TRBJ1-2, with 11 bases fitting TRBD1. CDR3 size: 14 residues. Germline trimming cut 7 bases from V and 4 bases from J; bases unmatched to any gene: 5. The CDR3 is CASTPGTGGYGYTF. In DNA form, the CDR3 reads TGTGCCAGCACCCCCGGGACAGGGGGCTATGGCTACACCTTC.

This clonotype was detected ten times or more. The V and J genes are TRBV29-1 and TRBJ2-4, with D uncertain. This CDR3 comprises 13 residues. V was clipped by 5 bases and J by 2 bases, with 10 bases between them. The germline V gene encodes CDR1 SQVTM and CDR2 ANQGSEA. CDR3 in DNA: TGCAGCGTTTTCGGCCGCTCCAAAAACATTCAGTACTTC. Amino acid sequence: CSVFGRSKNIQYF.

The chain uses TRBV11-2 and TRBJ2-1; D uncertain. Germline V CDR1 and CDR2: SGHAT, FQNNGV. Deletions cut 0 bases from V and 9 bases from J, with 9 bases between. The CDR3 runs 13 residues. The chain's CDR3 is CASSLERVSEQFF. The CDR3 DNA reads TGTGCCAGCAGCTTAGAACGAGTGAGTGAGCAGTTCTTC.

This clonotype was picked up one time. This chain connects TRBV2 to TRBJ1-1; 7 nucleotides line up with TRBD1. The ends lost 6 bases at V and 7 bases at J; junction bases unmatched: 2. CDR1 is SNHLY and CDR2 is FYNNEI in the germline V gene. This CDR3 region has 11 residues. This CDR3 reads CASRTGIEAFF. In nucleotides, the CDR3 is TGTGCCAGCAGGACAGGGATTGAAGCTTTCTTT.

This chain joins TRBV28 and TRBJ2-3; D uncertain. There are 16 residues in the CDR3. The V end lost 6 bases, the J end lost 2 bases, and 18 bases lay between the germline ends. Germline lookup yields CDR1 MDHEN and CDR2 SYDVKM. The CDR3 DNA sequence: TGTGCCAGCAGCCTCTTTGGCTTTTGGTCCACAGATACGCAGTATTTT. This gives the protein CASSLFGFWSTDTQYF.

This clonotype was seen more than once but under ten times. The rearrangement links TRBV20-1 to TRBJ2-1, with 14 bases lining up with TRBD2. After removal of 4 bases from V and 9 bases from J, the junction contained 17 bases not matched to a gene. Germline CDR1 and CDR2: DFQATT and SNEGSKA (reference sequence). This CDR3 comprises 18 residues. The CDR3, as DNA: TGCAGTGCTAAGTCTTTCGGGACTAGCGGGAGTTGGTCCGGTGAGCAGTTCTTC. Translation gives CSAKSFGTSGSWSGEQFF.

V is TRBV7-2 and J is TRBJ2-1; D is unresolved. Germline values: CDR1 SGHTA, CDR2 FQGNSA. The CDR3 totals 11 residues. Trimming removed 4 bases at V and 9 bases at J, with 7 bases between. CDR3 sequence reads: CASSSVTEQFF. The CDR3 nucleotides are TGTGCCAGCAGCTCCGTAACTGAGCAGTTCTTC. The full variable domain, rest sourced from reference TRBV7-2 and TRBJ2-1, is GAGVSQSPSNKVTEKGKDVELRCDPISGHTALYWYRQSLGQGLEFLIYFQGNSAPDKSGLPSDRFSAERTGGSVSTLTIQRTQQEDSAVYLCASSSVTEQFFGPGTRLTVL.

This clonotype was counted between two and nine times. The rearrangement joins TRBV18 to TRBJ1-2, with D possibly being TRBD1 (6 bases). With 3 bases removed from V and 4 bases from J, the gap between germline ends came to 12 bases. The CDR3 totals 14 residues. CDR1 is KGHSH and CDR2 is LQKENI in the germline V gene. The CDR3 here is CASSPTDRRYGYTF. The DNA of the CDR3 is TGTGCCAGCTCACCGACGGACAGACGCTATGGCTACACCTTC.

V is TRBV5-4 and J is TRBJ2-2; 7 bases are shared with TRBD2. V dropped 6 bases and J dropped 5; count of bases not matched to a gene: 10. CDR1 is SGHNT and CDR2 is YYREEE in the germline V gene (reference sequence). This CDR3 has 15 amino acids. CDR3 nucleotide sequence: TGTGCCAGCACAAAACCGGGACTAAAAACCGGGGAGCTGTTTTTT. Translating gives CASTKPGLKTGELFF.

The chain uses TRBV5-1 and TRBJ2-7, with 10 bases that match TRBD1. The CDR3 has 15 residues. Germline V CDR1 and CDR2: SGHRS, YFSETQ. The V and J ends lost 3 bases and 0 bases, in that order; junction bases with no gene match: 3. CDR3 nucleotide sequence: TGCGCCAGCAGCTCGGGACAGGGGAGCTCCTACGAGCAGTACGTC. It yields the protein CASSSGQGSSYEQYV.

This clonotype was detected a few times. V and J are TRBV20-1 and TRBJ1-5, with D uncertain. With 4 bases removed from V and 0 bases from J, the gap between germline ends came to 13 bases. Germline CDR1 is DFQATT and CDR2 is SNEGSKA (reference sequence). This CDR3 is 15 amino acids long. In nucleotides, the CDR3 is TGCAGTGCTACTCGGACGGCCTATAGCAATCAGCCCCAGCATTTT. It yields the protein CSATRTAYSNQPQHF.

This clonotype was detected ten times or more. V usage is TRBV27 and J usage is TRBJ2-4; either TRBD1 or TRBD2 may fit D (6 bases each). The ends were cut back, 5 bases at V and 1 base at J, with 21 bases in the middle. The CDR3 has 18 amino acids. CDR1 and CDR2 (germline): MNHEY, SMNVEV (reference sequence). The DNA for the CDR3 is TGTGCCAGCAGTACGGGAGCGACAGGTGCCTTTGCCAAAAACATTCAGTACTTC. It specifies CASSTGATGAFAKNIQYF.

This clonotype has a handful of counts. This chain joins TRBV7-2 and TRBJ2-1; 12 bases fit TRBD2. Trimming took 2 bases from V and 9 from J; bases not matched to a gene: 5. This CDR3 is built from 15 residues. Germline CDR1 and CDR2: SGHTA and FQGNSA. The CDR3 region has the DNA TGTGCCAGCAGCTTATGGGCTAGCGGGAGGGGTGAGCAGTTCTTC. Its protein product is CASSLWASGRGEQFF.

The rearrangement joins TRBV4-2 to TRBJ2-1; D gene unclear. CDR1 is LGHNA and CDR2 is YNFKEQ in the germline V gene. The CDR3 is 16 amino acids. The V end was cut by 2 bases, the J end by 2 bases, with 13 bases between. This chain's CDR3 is CASSQPATSAYNEQFF. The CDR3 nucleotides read TGTGCCAGCAGCCAACCTGCCACATCCGCCTACAATGAGCAGTTCTTC.

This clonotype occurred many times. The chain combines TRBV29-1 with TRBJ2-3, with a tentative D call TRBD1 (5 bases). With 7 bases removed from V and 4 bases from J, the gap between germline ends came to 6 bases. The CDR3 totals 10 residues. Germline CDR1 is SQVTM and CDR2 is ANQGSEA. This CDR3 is CSGGADTQYF. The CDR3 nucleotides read TGCAGCGGGGGCGCAGATACGCAGTATTTT.

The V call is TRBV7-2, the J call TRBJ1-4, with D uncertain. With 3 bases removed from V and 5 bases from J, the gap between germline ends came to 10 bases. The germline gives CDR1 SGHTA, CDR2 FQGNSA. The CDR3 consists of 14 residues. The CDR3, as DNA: TGTGCCAGCAGCTTTCGGGGTCCGAATGAAAAACTGTTTTTT. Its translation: CASSFRGPNEKLFF.

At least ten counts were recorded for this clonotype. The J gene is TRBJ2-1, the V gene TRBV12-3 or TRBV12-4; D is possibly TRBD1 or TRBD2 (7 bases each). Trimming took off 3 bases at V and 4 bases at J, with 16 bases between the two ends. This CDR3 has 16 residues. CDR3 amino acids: CASSFFRQGGYNEQFF. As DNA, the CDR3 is TGTGCCAGCAGTTTTTTCAGACAGGGAGGGTACAATGAGCAGTTCTTC.

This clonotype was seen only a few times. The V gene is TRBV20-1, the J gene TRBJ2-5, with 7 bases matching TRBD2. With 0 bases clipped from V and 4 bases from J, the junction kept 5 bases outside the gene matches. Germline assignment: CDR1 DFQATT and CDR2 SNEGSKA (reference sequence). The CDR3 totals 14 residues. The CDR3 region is CSARDVAGVETQYF. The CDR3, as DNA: TGCAGTGCTAGAGATGTGGCGGGAGTAGAGACCCAGTACTTC.

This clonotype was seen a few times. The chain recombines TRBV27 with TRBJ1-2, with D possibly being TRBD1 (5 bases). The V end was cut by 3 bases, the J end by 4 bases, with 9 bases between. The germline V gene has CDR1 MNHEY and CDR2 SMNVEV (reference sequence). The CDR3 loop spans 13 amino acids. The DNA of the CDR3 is TGTGCCAGCAGTTTTGGGACGCGCTATGGCTACACCTTC. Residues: CASSFGTRYGYTF.

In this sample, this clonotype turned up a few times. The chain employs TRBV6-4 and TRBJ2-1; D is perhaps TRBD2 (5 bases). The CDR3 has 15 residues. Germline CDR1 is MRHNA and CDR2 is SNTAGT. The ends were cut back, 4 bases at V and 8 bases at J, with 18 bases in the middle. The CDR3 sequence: CASSVQAGNTDEQFF. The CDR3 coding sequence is TGTGCCAGCAGTGTCCAGGCCGGGAATACCGATGAGCAGTTCTTC.

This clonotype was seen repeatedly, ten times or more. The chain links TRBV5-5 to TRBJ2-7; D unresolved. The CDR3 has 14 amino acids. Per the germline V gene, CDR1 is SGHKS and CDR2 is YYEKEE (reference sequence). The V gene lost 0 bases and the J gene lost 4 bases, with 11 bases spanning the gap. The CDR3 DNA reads TGTGCCAGCAGCTTGGACGGATCACTTTACGAGCAGTACGTC. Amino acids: CASSLDGSLYEQYV.

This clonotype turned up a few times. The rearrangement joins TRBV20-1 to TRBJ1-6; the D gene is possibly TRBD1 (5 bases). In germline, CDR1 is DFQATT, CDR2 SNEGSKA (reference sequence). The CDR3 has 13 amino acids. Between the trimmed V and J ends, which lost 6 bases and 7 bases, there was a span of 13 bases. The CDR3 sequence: CSATGRRNSPLHF. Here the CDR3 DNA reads TGCAGTGCCACAGGACGGAGAAATTCACCCCTCCACTTT.

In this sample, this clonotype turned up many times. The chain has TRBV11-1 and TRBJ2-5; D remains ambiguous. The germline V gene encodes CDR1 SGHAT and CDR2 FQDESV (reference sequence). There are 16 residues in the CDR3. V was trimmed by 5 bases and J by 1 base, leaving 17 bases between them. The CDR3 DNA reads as TGTGCCAGCAGCAACGAGCCAGACACATTCCAAGAGACCCAGTACTTC. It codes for CASSNEPDTFQETQYF.

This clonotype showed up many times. The CDR3 sequence is CASGSRGFDSDTEAFF. The DNA of the CDR3 is TGTGCTAGTGGTTCCAGGGGGTTCGATTCGGACACTGAAGCTTTCTTT. The gene calls are TRBV12-5 and TRBJ1-1; TRBD1 agrees at 7 bases. The CDR3 loop spans 16 amino acids. Germline assignment: CDR1 LGHNT and CDR2 FRNRAP. V gave up 4 bases and J gave up 3 bases; unmatched junction bases: 11.

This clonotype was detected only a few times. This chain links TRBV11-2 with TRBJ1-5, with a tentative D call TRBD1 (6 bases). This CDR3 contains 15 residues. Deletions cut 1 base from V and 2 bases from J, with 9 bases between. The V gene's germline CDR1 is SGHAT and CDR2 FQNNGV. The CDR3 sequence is CASSLAGVGNQPQHF. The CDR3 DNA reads TGTGCCAGCAGCTTAGCAGGGGTTGGCAATCAGCCCCAGCATTTT.